A selection of T cell receptor beta chains follows, all from one sample in a study of cytomegalovirus exposure and HLA in healthy donors. The protocol was immunoSEQ multiplex PCR, while the TCRdb copy is restricted to in-frame clones and leaves out a portion. The table has around 130,000 clones, 80% to 85% seen once; the top ten hold 2.1%. Sequencing was done on a sample of PBMCs. The origin of the receptors is a man aged 25 to 45 in good health and CMV-seronegative. The CDR3 runs from the conserved cysteine through the conserved F or W. A D gene is named only where the DNA matches it firmly. Some rows mark clone size as missing; the rest say once, few, many or name a class of expanded clone.

j_call d_call v_call clone_size cdr3_nt cdr3_aa
TRBJ2-7 . TRBV27 . TGTGCCAGCAGTTTATCCCCTCCCCTCTCCTACGAGCAGTACTTC CASSLSPPLSYEQYF
TRBJ2-7 . TRBV18 . TGTGCCAGCTCACCGGGGGGGCACGAGCAGTACTTC CASSPGGHEQYF
TRBJ1-1 . TRBV5-1 few TGCGCCAGCAGGCTCATCAGGGTAGCTGAAGCTTTCTTT CASRLIRVAEAFF
TRBJ2-5 . TRBV10-1 . TGCGCCAGCAGTGAGTCGACCCAGGGTGGGACCCAGTACTTC CASSESTQGGTQYF
TRBJ1-1 TRBD1 TRBV11-2 few TGTGCCAGCAGCAGTTACAGGGGGGTAGCTGAAGCTTTCTTT CASSSYRGVAEAFF
TRBJ2-5 . TRBV7-2 . TGTGCCAGCAGCTTAGCGTTCGGGTTCGGGAAGACCCAGTACTTC CASSLAFGFGKTQYF
TRBJ2-2 . TRBV20-1 few TGCAGTGCTAGATCGGGGGGGGAGCTGTTTTTT CSARSGGELFF
TRBJ2-7 TRBD1 TRBV10-2 . TGCGCCAGCAGTACGACCGGGACAGGGACCCACGAGCAGTACTTC CASSTTGTGTHEQYF
TRBJ1-2 TRBD1 TRBV28 . TGTGCCAGCAGTCCCGTGGGACAGGGGGCACAAGGCTACACCTTC CASSPVGQGAQGYTF
TRBJ2-3 . TRBV5-4 few TGTGCCAGCAGCTTGGGGTTTACTAGCACAGATACGCAGTATTTT CASSLGFTSTDTQYF
TRBJ1-1 TRBD1 TRBV7-8 . TGTGCCAGCAGCTCGATAGACAGGGGGCGAAACACTGAAGCTTTCTTT CASSSIDRGRNTEAFF
TRBJ2-7 . TRBV19 . TGTGCCAGTAGTATAGGTCGACTCGAATTCTACGAGCAGTACTTC CASSIGRLEFYEQYF
TRBJ1-1 . TRBV6-5 . TGTGCCAGCAGTGCCCGGAGGAGGAACACTGAAGCTTTCTTT CASSARRRNTEAFF
TRBJ2-3 . TRBV2 . TGTGCCAGCAGGGCCCAACTAGGAAGCACAGATACGCAGTATTTT CASRAQLGSTDTQYF
TRBJ1-1 TRBD1 TRBV7-8 few TGTGCCAGCAGCCACAGGGGGCTTGCGCTCAAATCCGCTGAAGCTTTCTTT CASSHRGLALKSAEAFF
TRBJ2-2 . TRBV5-1 . TGCGCCAGCAGCTTGGGAGGGAACACCGGGGAGCTGTTTTTT CASSLGGNTGELFF
TRBJ2-7 TRBD2 TRBV6-1 few TGTGCCAGCCTGAGGACTAGCGGGGGGGCCTACGAGCAGTACTTC CASLRTSGGAYEQYF
TRBJ1-1 . TRBV4-2 . TGTGCCAGCAGCCAAGCGACAGGATATGGCGTTATCGGGACTGAAGCTTTCTTT CASSQATGYGVIGTEAFF
TRBJ2-4 . TRBV4-2 . TGTGCCAGCAGCCAAGACGGAGGCCGGGGAACCAAAAACAGTCAGTACTTC CASSQDGGRGTKNSQYF
TRBJ2-5 . TRBV5-1 . TGCGCCAGCAGCTTGGCCGGATGGGCAGAATTACAAGAGACCCAGTACTTC CASSLAGWAELQETQYF
TRBJ1-2 . TRBV5-6 . TGTGCCAGCAGCCGCGCACAGGACTATGGCTACACCTTC CASSRAQDYGYTF
TRBJ1-2 TRBD1 TRBV2 . TGTGCCAGCACCAGTAGGGGACAGGAGAATGGCTACACCTTC CASTSRGQENGYTF
TRBJ1-1 . TRBV5-1 . TGCGCCAGCAGCCTCTCGATGGGAGCTGAAGCTTTCTTT CASSLSMGAEAFF
TRBJ2-5 . TRBV15 . TGTGCCACCAGCAGAGGTAATCCCGAGACCCAGTACTTC CATSRGNPETQYF
TRBJ1-6 . TRBV11-2 . TGTGCCAGCAGCCCACGGGGTCCCCGCCGGAGCTCCTATAATTCACCCCTCCACTTT CASSPRGPRRSSYNSPLHF
TRBJ2-2 . TRBV9 . TGTGCCAGCAGCGTAGCTGAGGGGGTCAACCCCTCGAACACCGGGGAGCTGTTTTTT CASSVAEGVNPSNTGELFF
TRBJ1-4 . TRBV7-9 . TGTGCCAGCAGCTTATTGGCGGGGGGAACGAATGAAAAACTGTTTTTT CASSLLAGGTNEKLFF
TRBJ2-7 TRBD2 TRBV7-6 . TGTGCCAGCAGCTCGGGGGGGGGTGCCACCTACGAGCAGTACTTC CASSSGGGATYEQYF
TRBJ2-7 TRBD1 TRBV27 once TGTGCCAGCGGGGCCAGGGGGCTCGAGCAGTACTTC CASGARGLEQYF